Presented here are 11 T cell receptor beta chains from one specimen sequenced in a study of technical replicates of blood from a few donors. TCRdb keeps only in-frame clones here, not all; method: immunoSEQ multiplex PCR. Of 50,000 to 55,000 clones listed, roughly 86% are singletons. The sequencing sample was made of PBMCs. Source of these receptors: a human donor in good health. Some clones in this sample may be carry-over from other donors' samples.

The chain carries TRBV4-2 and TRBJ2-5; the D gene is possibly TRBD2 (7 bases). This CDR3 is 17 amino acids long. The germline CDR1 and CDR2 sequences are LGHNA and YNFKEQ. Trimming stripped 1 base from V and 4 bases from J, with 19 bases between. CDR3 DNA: TGTGCCAGCAGCCAAGGGGACCGGGGGGCTGTTGGAGAGACCCAGTACTTC. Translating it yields CASSQGDRGAVGETQYF.

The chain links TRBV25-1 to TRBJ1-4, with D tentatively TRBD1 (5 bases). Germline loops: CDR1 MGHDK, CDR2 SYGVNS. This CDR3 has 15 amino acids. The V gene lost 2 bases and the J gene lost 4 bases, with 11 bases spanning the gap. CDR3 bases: TGTGCCAGCAGTGAACAACAGGCGTTTAATGAAAAACTGTTTTTT. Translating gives CASSEQQAFNEKLFF.

The CDR3 sequence is CASSSGQGSTGNTIYF. DNA for the CDR3: TGTGCCAGCAGCTCGGGACAGGGCTCGACTGGAAACACCATATATTTT. The chain combines TRBV7-6 with TRBJ1-3; 9 nucleotides align to TRBD1. The J segment lost 2 bases and the V segment lost 4 bases, leaving 6 bases of the junction unmatched. Germline V gene data show CDR1 as SGHVS and CDR2 as FNYEAQ. The CDR3 totals 16 residues. Looking up the rest from reference TRBV7-6 and TRBJ1-3 gives the full variable domain: GAGVSQSPRYKVTKRGQDVALRCDPISGHVSLYWYRQALGQGPEFLTYFNYEAQQDKSGLPNDRFSAERPEGSISTLTIQRTEQRDSAMYRCASSSGQGSTGNTIYFGEGSWLTVV.

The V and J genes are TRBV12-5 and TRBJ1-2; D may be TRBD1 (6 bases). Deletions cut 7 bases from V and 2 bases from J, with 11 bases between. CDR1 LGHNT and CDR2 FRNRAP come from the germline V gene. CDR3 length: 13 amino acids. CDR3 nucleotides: TGTGCTAGTGCCCTCGACAGGAACTATGGCTACACCTTC. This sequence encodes CASALDRNYGYTF.

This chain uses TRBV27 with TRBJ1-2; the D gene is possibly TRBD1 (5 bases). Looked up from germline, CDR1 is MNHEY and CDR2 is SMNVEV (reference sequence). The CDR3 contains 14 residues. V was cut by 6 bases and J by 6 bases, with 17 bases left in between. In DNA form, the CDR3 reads TGTGCCAGCAGGCCAAATCTCAGGGTGGATGGCTACACCTTC. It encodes CASRPNLRVDGYTF.

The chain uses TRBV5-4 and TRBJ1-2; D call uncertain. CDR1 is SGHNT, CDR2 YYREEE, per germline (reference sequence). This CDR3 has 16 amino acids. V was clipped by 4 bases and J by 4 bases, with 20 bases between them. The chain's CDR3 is CASSPQPAASSYGYTF. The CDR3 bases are TGTGCCAGCAGCCCCCAGCCGGCGGCCAGCAGCTATGGCTACACCTTC.

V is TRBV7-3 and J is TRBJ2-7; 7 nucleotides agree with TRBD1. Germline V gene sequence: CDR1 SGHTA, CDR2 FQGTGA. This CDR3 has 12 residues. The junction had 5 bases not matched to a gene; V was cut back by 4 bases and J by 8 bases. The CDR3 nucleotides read TGTGCCAGCAGCTCTGAGGGGGCTCAGCAGTACTTC. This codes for CASSSEGAQQYF.

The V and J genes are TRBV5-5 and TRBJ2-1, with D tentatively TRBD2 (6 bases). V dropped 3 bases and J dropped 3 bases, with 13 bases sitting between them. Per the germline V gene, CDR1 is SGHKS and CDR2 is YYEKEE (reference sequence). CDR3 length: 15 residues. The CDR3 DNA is TGTGCCAGCAGCTGGACGGTGGAGGGCTACAATGAGCAGTTCTTC. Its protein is CASSWTVEGYNEQFF.

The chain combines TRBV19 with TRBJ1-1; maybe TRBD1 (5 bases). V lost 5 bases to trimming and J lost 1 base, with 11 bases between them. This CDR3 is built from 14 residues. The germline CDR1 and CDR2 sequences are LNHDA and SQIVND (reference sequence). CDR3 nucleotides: TGTGCCAGTAGTTTCGACAGACCGAACACTGAAGCTTTCTTT. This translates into CASSFDRPNTEAFF.

The CDR3 region is CAWSVLGPYEQYF. The DNA for the CDR3 is TGTGCCTGGAGTGTACTAGGACCCTACGAGCAGTACTTC. The V gene is TRBV30, the J gene TRBJ2-7; weak D call: TRBD2 (5 bases). Per germline, CDR1 GTSNPN and CDR2 SVGIG (reference sequence). V lost 0 bases and J 2 bases, leaving 8 bases between the germline ends. The CDR3 extends over 13 amino acids.

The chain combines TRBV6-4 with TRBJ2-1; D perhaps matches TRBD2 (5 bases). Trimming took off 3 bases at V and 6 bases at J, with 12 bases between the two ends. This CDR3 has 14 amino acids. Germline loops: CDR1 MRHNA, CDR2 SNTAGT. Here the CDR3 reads CASSEGLEGNEQFF. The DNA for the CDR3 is TGTGCCAGCAGTGAAGGACTCGAAGGCAATGAGCAGTTCTTC.